These T cell receptor beta chains were read from a single sample in a study of OX40 agonist ivuxolimab in advanced cancers. TCRdb's copy holds only in-frame clones and misses some; the assay was immunoSEQ multiplex PCR. This repertoire shows some 150,000 clones, just over 90% found once; its top ten account for more than 0.9%. The specimen comprised CD4+ or CD8+ T cells sorted from blood, sampled in a trial of the OX40 agonist ivuxolimab. These receptors were collected from an adult with an advanced solid tumor such as melanoma, head and neck, liver or kidney cancer. Each CDR3 is given with its conserved first and last residue. The size field is filled for only some rows; it gives once, few, many or a size class.

v_call	clone_size	cdr3_aa
TRBV27	.	CASSFHTGKGNYGYTF
TRBV18	.	CASSPQQTRDTEAFF
TRBV5-4	.	CASSRGDVRMNTEAFF
TRBV9	.	CASSPRGGGGKVEDTQYF
TRBV7-2	.	CASSRDRVGTEAFF
TRBV29-1	few	CSVVTGHHNQPQHF
TRBV18	.	CASSPEWRGDGYTF
TRBV27	.	CASRSDRDYEQYF
TRBV4-3	.	CASSPQSGLFTGELFF
TRBV5-1	once	CASSLAYGGETQYF
TRBV6-1	once	CASSESQGTDEKLFF
TRBV6-5	.	CASVRSGTEDSPLHF
TRBV7-2	.	CASSLGVLNTEAFF
TRBV27	.	CASSLGGYLSFSNQPQHF
TRBV5-1	.	CASSSGTLNTEAFF
TRBV5-4	.	CASSLEENTEAFF
TRBV7-2	.	CASSLGGGRAKEQFF
TRBV14	.	CASSQPGTHYEKLFF
TRBV6-5	.	CASSTANSLPQHF
TRBV28	.	CASGLSTSYEQYF